The 24 T cell receptor beta chains presented below share a single source sample, sequenced in a study of T cells in Graves' hyperthyroidism and ophthalmopathy. Amplification of TCR beta CDR3 regions was performed using RNA transcripts as template. The study used the HTBI primer set for a first-round RT-PCR of the TCR CDR3. TCRdb analysed the multiplex PCR reads with MiXCR anew, one entry per CDR3 protein. The sample has some 650,000 distinct CDR3 sequences, about a sixth seen once; the top ten hold around 3.5%. The specimen was blood. The receptor set was obtained from a woman in her 40s with Graves' ophthalmopathy.

This clonotype was seen ten or more times. The rearrangement joins TRBV28 to TRBJ1-2; 7 bases line up with TRBD1. The CDR3 is made up of 13 amino acids. Germline-derived CDR1 and CDR2 are MDHEN and SYDVKM. V lost 7 bases and J lost 5; bases outside the gene matches: 7. This CDR3 reads CASTPSRGYGYTF. CDR3 DNA sequence: TGTGCCAGCACCCCCAGCAGGGGGTATGGCTACACCTTC.

This clonotype was detected ten times or more. As DNA, the CDR3 is TGTGCCAGCAGCTTAGTCAGGGCCAATGAGCAGTTCTTC. Amino acid sequence: CASSLVRANEQFF. V usage is TRBV11-2 and J usage is TRBJ2-1; weak D call: TRBD1 (5 bases). Germline V gene data show CDR1 as SGHAT and CDR2 as FQNNGV. Trimming cost V 1 base and J 6 bases, with 7 bases left between them. This CDR3 is 13 amino acids long. Based on the CDR3 plus reference TRBV11-2 and TRBJ2-1, the full variable domain is EAGVAQSPRYKIIEKRQSVAFWCNPISGHATLYWYQQILGQGPKLLIQFQNNGVVDDSQLPKDRFSAERLKGVDSTLKIQPAKLEDSAVYLCASSLVRANEQFFGPGTRLTVL.

This clonotype showed up many times. The V call is TRBV3-1, the J call TRBJ1-6; tentative D call: TRBD1 (6 bases). The V gene lost 1 base and the J gene lost 6 bases, with 7 bases spanning the gap. The CDR3 extends over 14 amino acids. Germline V gene sequence: CDR1 LGHDT, CDR2 YNNKEL (reference sequence). CDR3 bases: TGTGCCAGCAGCCAAGCAGGGGCTAATTCACCCCTCCACTTT. This translates into CASSQAGANSPLHF.

This clonotype was detected many times. This chain joins TRBV4-1 and TRBJ1-5; D is unresolved. With 1 base removed from V and 1 base from J, the gap between germline ends came to 11 bases. The CDR3 consists of 16 residues. The germline V gene has CDR1 MGHRA and CDR2 YSYEKL. This CDR3 is CASSQVFGGSNQPQHF. In nucleotides, the CDR3 is TGCGCCAGCAGCCAAGTCTTCGGCGGGAGCAATCAGCCCCAGCATTTT.

Many counts were recorded for this clonotype. The V call is TRBV6-1, the J call TRBJ1-5; a possible D gene is TRBD1 (6 bases). This CDR3 region has 15 residues. V lost 7 bases and J 2 bases, leaving 15 bases between the germline ends. The germline V gene encodes CDR1 MNHNS and CDR2 SASEGT. CDR3 amino acids: CASNGGGLGNQPQHF. The CDR3 DNA sequence: TGTGCCAGCAACGGGGGGGGGCTAGGCAATCAGCCCCAGCATTTT.

This clonotype has ten or more counts. The V and J genes are TRBV5-1 and TRBJ1-1; TRBD1 matches at 7 bases. Germline CDR1 SGHRS, CDR2 YFSETQ. V dropped 3 bases and J dropped 3; count of bases not matched to a gene: 2. The CDR3 consists of 13 residues. The CDR3 DNA is TGCGCCAGCAGCTGGGGGACAGACACTGAAGCTTTCTTT. This codes for CASSWGTDTEAFF.

J is TRBJ2-2 and V is TRBV2, with TRBD2 matching 9 bases. The CDR3 length is 18 residues. Unmatched junction bases numbered 13, after V lost 5 bases and J lost 3 bases. The germline V gene encodes CDR1 SNHLY and CDR2 FYNNEI. CDR3: CASSFEGLKRGDTGELFF. The CDR3 DNA reads as TGTGCCAGCAGTTTTGAGGGTTTGAAGCGGGGGGACACCGGGGAGCTGTTTTTT.

This clonotype was observed at least ten times. J is TRBJ2-1 and V is TRBV4-1, with D tentatively TRBD2 (7 bases). This CDR3 is 15 amino acids long. Germline CDR1 is MGHRA and CDR2 is YSYEKL. Trimming pared 6 bases from V and 0 bases from J, leaving 12 bases between. The CDR3 loop reads CASRGGGSSYNEQFF. The CDR3 DNA is TGCGCCAGCAGAGGGGGGGGGAGCTCCTACAATGAGCAGTTCTTC.

The chain links TRBV20-1 to TRBJ1-2; D gene ambiguous. V dropped 7 bases and J dropped 2 bases, with 20 bases sitting between them. The CDR3 consists of 15 residues. Germline lookup yields CDR1 DFQATT and CDR2 SNEGSKA (reference sequence). The CDR3, as DNA: TGCAGTGTAACGTCCCTCGAGGGTTTCAACTATGGCTACACCTTC. Amino acid sequence: CSVTSLEGFNYGYTF.

This clonotype was counted at least ten times. CDR3 DNA: TGTGCCAGCAGTACTCGGACATTGAACTATGGCTACACCTTC. Translation gives CASSTRTLNYGYTF. The chain uses TRBV12-3 or TRBV12-4 and TRBJ1-2, with a possible D match to TRBD1 (5 bases). V was cut by 5 bases and J by 2 bases, with 12 bases left in between. The CDR3 sequence is 14 residues long.

Comments on this clonotype: The junction shows a germline mismatch at one end, possibly a read error. The rearrangement links TRBV28 to TRBJ1-1; D remains unclear. Looked up from germline, CDR1 is MDHEN and CDR2 is SYDVKM. This CDR3 spans 13 amino acids. CDR3 residues: CVSSLVGNTEAFF. CDR3 DNA sequence: TGTGTCAGCAGTTTAGTGGGGAACACTGAAGCTTTCTTT.

The chain recombines TRBV28 with TRBJ1-2; 9 bases fit TRBD1. The CDR3 consists of 15 residues. J gave up 8 bases and V 4 bases, and 11 bases lay outside the gene matches. Germline V gives CDR1 MDHEN, CDR2 SYDVKM. The CDR3 loop is CASSSRQGVNRGYTF. CDR3 in DNA: TGTGCCAGCAGTTCACGACAGGGGGTTAATAGGGGCTACACCTTC.

The gene calls are TRBV6-1 and TRBJ2-5, with 12 bases aligning to TRBD2. Germline V gene sequence: CDR1 MNHNS, CDR2 SASEGT. This CDR3 has 14 amino acids. Losses at the gene ends were 3 bases for V and 5 bases for J; bases not matched to a gene: 1. This CDR3 reads CASSDGTSGETQYF. The DNA of the CDR3 is TGTGCCAGCAGTGATGGGACTAGCGGGGAGACCCAGTACTTC.

Many counts were recorded for this clonotype. The CDR3 sequence is CASSEPRFNGNEQFF. DNA for the CDR3: TGTGCCAGCAGCGAACCCCGTTTTAACGGCAATGAGCAGTTCTTC. The V gene is TRBV2, the J gene TRBJ2-1; the D is unclear. CDR1 and CDR2 (germline): SNHLY, FYNNEI. CDR3 length equals 15 residues. Trimming left V 6 bases short and J 6 bases short, with 18 bases between.

This clonotype was recorded a few times. The V call is TRBV5-1, the J call TRBJ2-5, with D perhaps matching TRBD2 (5 bases). CDR1 SGHRS and CDR2 YFSETQ come from the germline V gene. The CDR3 has 11 residues. Trimming removed 6 bases from V and 3 bases from J, with 6 bases in between. CDR3 amino acids: CASTGEETQYF. The DNA of the CDR3 is TGCGCCAGCACCGGGGAAGAGACCCAGTACTTC.

This clonotype was counted a few times. This chain links TRBV10-3 with TRBJ2-5, with 9 bases that match TRBD1. With V trimmed by 8 bases and J by 3 bases, 1 base remained unmatched. CDR1 is ENHRY and CDR2 is SYGVKD in the germline V gene. The CDR3 sequence is 12 residues long. The CDR3 loop reads CAIGDREETQYF. CDR3 in DNA: TGTGCCATCGGGGACAGGGAAGAGACCCAGTACTTC.

This clonotype was recorded at least ten times. The chain is built from TRBV7-9 and TRBJ2-5, with D possibly being TRBD2 (6 bases). The CDR3 contains 15 residues. Trimming left V 5 bases short and J 8 bases short, with 21 bases between. Per the germline V gene, CDR1 is SEHNR and CDR2 is FQNEAQ (reference sequence). CDR3 amino acids: CASSPVGGLHTTQYF. The DNA of the CDR3 is TGTGCCAGCAGCCCCGTGGGAGGCCTCCACACTACCCAGTACTTC. Supplemented by reference TRBV7-9 and TRBJ2-5, the full variable domain reads DTGVSQNPRHKITKRGQNVTFRCDPISEHNRLYWYRQTLGQGPEFLTYFQNEAQLEKSRLLSDRFSAERPKGSFSTLEIQRTEQGDSAMYLCASSPVGGLHTTQYFGPGTRLLVL.

This clonotype appeared a few times. This sequence joins TRBV18 and TRBJ2-5; D not certain. The CDR3 covers 17 residues. Deletions cut 2 bases from V and 5 bases from J, with 21 bases between. Germline values: CDR1 KGHSH, CDR2 LQKENI. This CDR3 reads CASSPSPLQTLRETQYF. DNA for the CDR3: TGTGCCAGCTCACCATCACCGTTACAGACCCTCCGGGAGACCCAGTACTTC.

Only one count was recorded for this clonotype. This chain connects TRBV6-1 to TRBJ2-5; D remains ambiguous. CDR1 and CDR2 (germline): MNHNS, SASEGT. The germline V and J ends were trimmed by 5 bases and 7 bases, with 14 bases remaining between them. There are 13 residues in the CDR3. CDR3 coding DNA: TGTGCCAGCAGTCAGCAGTGGGATGGGACCCAGTACTTC. Amino acids: CASSQQWDGTQYF.

The J gene is TRBJ2-3, the V gene TRBV28; D remains ambiguous. CDR1 MDHEN and CDR2 SYDVKM come from the germline V gene. V was shortened by 6 bases and J by 2 bases, with 15 bases between the two germline ends. The CDR3 runs to 15 residues. The CDR3 sequence is CASSLSGLLTDTQYF. In DNA form, the CDR3 reads TGTGCCAGCAGCTTGTCGGGCCTTCTCACAGATACGCAGTATTTT.

The chain carries TRBV3-1 and TRBJ1-6, with a weak D call TRBD1 (6 bases). CDR1 LGHDT and CDR2 YNNKEL come from the germline V gene (reference sequence). The CDR3 is 15 residues long. V was cut by 4 bases and J by 9 bases, with 16 bases left in between. CDR3 loop: CASSLGGWRSSPLHF. Written as DNA, the CDR3 is TGTGCCAGCAGCCTAGGGGGGTGGCGAAGTTCACCCCTCCACTTT.

The V gene is TRBV7-2, the J gene TRBJ2-2, with TRBD1 matching 9 bases. The V gene end was trimmed by 5 bases and the J gene end by 3 bases; junction bases not matched to a gene: 13. The CDR3 is made up of 18 amino acids. CDR1 and CDR2 (germline): SGHTA, FQGNSA. This CDR3 is CASSAPRDRVWDTGELFF. CDR3 in DNA: TGTGCCAGCAGCGCTCCCCGGGACAGGGTTTGGGACACCGGGGAGCTGTTTTTT.

This clonotype was detected many times. The chain combines TRBV12-3 or TRBV12-4 with TRBJ2-7, with 10 positions matching TRBD2. The CDR3 is made up of 15 amino acids. Losses at the gene ends were 5 bases for V and 6 bases for J; bases not matched to a gene: 10. CDR3 loop: CASSQLGGLASEQYF. CDR3 DNA: TGTGCCAGCAGTCAACTGGGGGGACTAGCGTCCGAGCAGTACTTC.

The chain has TRBV2 and TRBJ2-2; 16 bases align to TRBD2. Germline lookup yields CDR1 SNHLY and CDR2 FYNNEI. Germline trimming cut 6 bases from V and 7 bases from J; bases unmatched to any gene: 8. This CDR3 has 17 amino acids. The DNA for the CDR3 is TGTGCCAGCAGACGGGGACTAGCGGGAGGGCCGGTCGGGGAGCTGTTTTTT. Amino acid sequence: CASRRGLAGGPVGELFF. Full variable domain (rest looked up from reference TRBV2 and TRBJ2-2): EPEVTQTPSHQVTQMGQEVILRCVPISNHLYFYWYRQILGQKVEFLVSFYNNEISEKSEIFDDQFSVERPDGSNFTLKIRSTKLEDSAMYFCASRRGLAGGPVGELFFGEGSRLTVL.